This TCR beta chain was identified in a study of T cell responses to AZD1222 COVID-19 vaccine. Study outcomes and limitations: Breadth and depth of Spike-specific TCRs rose after two AZD1222 doses. Distributed over spike, vaccine-associated CD4 TCRs predominated at 160-218 and 743-854.

Repertoires were generated with immunoSEQ multiplex PCR, while TCRdb's copy carries only in-frame clones and drops some. The sample has about 150,000 clones; 92% are singletons. This CDR3 is built from 14 residues. V lost 2 bases and J lost 6; bases outside the gene matches: 6. Germline V gene sequence: CDR1 MNHEY, CDR2 SMNVEV (reference sequence). About this clone itself: What it binds is not known.

V usage is TRBV27 and J usage is TRBJ2-7; TRBD1 agrees at 8 bases. This receptor was obtained from an adult who received the AZD1222 COVID-19 vaccine. Sequencing used peripheral blood, obtained 28 days after the second AZD1222 dose. The CDR3, as DNA: TGTGCCAGCAGTTTAGCGGACAGGGACGTCGAGCAGTACTTC. Residues: CASSLADRDVEQYF.